These 14 T cell receptor beta chains were sequenced from one sample in a study of shared clonotypes between healthy human individuals. Profiled with immunoSEQ multiplex PCR; TCRdb holds only in-frame clones, not every one. The sample holds roughly 320,000 clones, more than 75% seen once. The sequenced sample consisted of memory CD8+ T cells sorted from blood. As for subset: CD45RO+ cells pooled with CCR7-negative TemRA cells. Source of these receptors: a man in his late teens or twenties in good health.

V usage is TRBV7-9 and J usage is TRBJ2-2; 8 bases are shared with TRBD2. The J segment lost 7 bases and the V segment lost 2 bases, leaving 3 bases of the junction unmatched. CDR1 SEHNR and CDR2 FQNEAQ come from the germline V gene (reference sequence). The CDR3 contains 14 residues. DNA of the CDR3: TGTGCCAGCAGCTTACTAGCGGGTAGCGGGGAGCTGTTTTTT. Its protein is CASSLLAGSGELFF.

This rearrangement joins TRBV7-6 to TRBJ2-7, with a tentative D call TRBD1 (6 bases). Germline assignment: CDR1 SGHVS and CDR2 FNYEAQ. The germline V and J ends were trimmed by 5 bases and 5 bases, with 16 bases remaining between them. The CDR3 has 14 amino acids. CDR3 DNA: TGTGCCAGCAGCCTATTAGGGGGTATTGACGAGCAGTACTTC. It is translated as CASSLLGGIDEQYF.

This clone was seen more than once but under ten times. The chain joins TRBV14 to TRBJ1-6; D uncertain. V was shortened by 4 bases and J by 10 bases, with 14 bases between the two germline ends. Germline V CDR1 and CDR2: SGHDN, FVKESK. CDR3 size: 14 residues. The CDR3 protein is CASSLASRGSPLHF. As DNA, the CDR3 is TGTGCCAGCAGCCTCGCTAGCCGCGGATCACCCCTCCACTTT.

The rearrangement links TRBV5-4 to TRBJ1-2, with D perhaps matching TRBD1 (5 bases). CDR3 size: 14 residues. Germline loops: CDR1 SGHNT, CDR2 YYREEE (reference sequence). V lost 3 bases and J 3 bases, leaving 12 bases between the germline ends. The CDR3 loop is CASSWDGVDYGYTF. CDR3 nucleotide sequence: TGTGCCAGCAGCTGGGACGGGGTCGACTATGGCTACACCTTC.

The DNA for the CDR3 is TGTGCCTGGAGTACCACAGGGGGTCTTCAGCCCCAGCATTTT. Translated, it gives CAWSTTGGLQPQHF. V usage is TRBV30 and J usage is TRBJ1-5; 8 bases match TRBD1. The germline CDR1 and CDR2 sequences are GTSNPN and SVGIG (reference sequence). This CDR3 contains 14 residues. After removal of 2 bases from V and 6 bases from J, the junction contained 6 bases not matched to a gene. Variable domain in full (rest from reference TRBV30 and TRBJ1-5): SQTIHQWPATLVQPVGSPLSLECTVEGTSNPNLYWYRQAAGRGLQLLFYSVGIGQISSEVPQNLSASRPQDRQFILSSKKLLLSDSGFYLCAWSTTGGLQPQHFGDGTRLSIL.

The table lists this clone with a count of one. The sample holds other DNA sequences that translate to the same CDR3. The chain has TRBV27 and TRBJ2-7, with 8 bases identical to TRBD1. The CDR3 has 13 residues. V lost 5 bases and J lost 2; bases outside the gene matches: 2. Germline V CDR1 and CDR2: MNHEY, SMNVEV (reference sequence). DNA for the CDR3: TGTGCCAGCAGTGGGACAGGAGCCTACGAGCAGTACTTC. This translates into CASSGTGAYEQYF.

The J gene is TRBJ2-7, the V gene TRBV7-2; D unclear. CDR3 length equals 13 residues. Trimming took off 1 base at V and 3 bases at J, with 7 bases between the two ends. Germline CDR1 SGHTA, CDR2 FQGNSA. The CDR3 region has the DNA TGTGCCAGCAGCTTAGACTCGATCTACGAGCAGTACTTC. As protein: CASSLDSIYEQYF.

The CDR3 DNA is TGTGCCAGCAGCGCGGGACCGGGGTCCTCTGGAAACACCATATATTTT. It specifies CASSAGPGSSGNTIYF. The chain combines TRBV11-3 with TRBJ1-3; weak D call: TRBD1 (5 bases). The CDR3 consists of 16 residues. CDR1 and CDR2 from the germline V gene are SGHNT and YENEEA. The V end was cut by 5 bases, the J end by 0 bases, with 14 bases between. Complete variable domain (other parts from reference TRBV11-3 and TRBJ1-3): EAGVVQSPRYKIIEKKQPVAFWCNPISGHNTLYWYLQNLGQGPELLIRYENEEAVDDSQLPKDRFSAERLKGVDSTLKIQPAELGDSAVYLCASSAGPGSSGNTIYFGEGSWLTVV.

The chain recombines TRBV21-1 with TRBJ1-1; TRBD1, as called in the table, went unchecked against the DNA. TRBV21-1 is noted as a pseudogene. The CDR3 sequence is 15 residues long. Here the CDR3 DNA reads TGTGCCAGCAGGATCATTATCACAATTCGCACTGAAGCTTTCTTT. It translates to CASRIIITIRTEAFF.

The V and J genes are TRBV19 and TRBJ2-7; 7 bases are a match to TRBD2. Per the germline V gene, CDR1 is LNHDA and CDR2 is SQIVND (reference sequence). The CDR3 extends over 13 amino acids. V gave up 4 bases and J gave up 7 bases; unmatched junction bases: 7. CDR3 protein: CASSTTSVREQYF. DNA of the CDR3: TGTGCCAGTAGTACTACTAGCGTAAGGGAGCAGTACTTC. Supplemented by reference TRBV19 and TRBJ2-7, the full variable domain reads DGGITQSPKYLFRKEGQNVTLSCEQNLNHDAMYWYRQDPGQGLRLIYYSQIVNDFQKGDIAEGYSVSREKKESFPLTVTSAQKNPTAFYLCASSTTSVREQYFGPGTRLTVT.

This clone was picked up a small number of times. J is TRBJ2-5 and V is TRBV5-8, with 7 bases identical to TRBD1. J was trimmed by 5 bases and V by 0 bases; bases with no gene match: 10. Germline loops: CDR1 SGHTS, CDR2 YDEGEE. The CDR3 runs to 16 residues. CDR3 sequence (DNA): TGTGCCAGCAGCTTGGAGGGGGCGATATGGTTGGAGACCCAGTACTTC. Protein: CASSLEGAIWLETQYF.

In DNA, the CDR3 is TGTGCCAGCAGTTACTCTGACAGGGGGCTACTAGATACGCAGTATTTT. Translated, it gives CASSYSDRGLLDTQYF. The chain is built from TRBV6-6 and TRBJ2-3; 10 nucleotides align to TRBD1. V trimming: 0 bases; J trimming: 5 bases; junction bases outside the gene matches: 5. CDR3 length: 16 residues. Per the germline V gene, CDR1 is MNHNY and CDR2 is SVGAGI (reference sequence).

This chain links TRBV4-3 with TRBJ2-1, with a weak D call TRBD2 (5 bases). Trimming shortened V by 2 bases and J by 10 bases, and 12 bases separated the two germline ends. The CDR3 totals 13 residues. Per germline, CDR1 LGHNA and CDR2 YSLEER. DNA for the CDR3: TGCGCCAGCAGCCAACTGGGATCGGGGGAGCAGTTCTTC. It encodes CASSQLGSGEQFF.

This clone has a single count. The V gene is TRBV4-3, the J gene TRBJ1-2; D is unresolved. Germline CDR1 reads LGHNA; CDR2 reads YSLEER. V was trimmed by 0 bases and J by 8 bases, leaving 16 bases between them. The CDR3 runs to 15 residues. In nucleotides, the CDR3 is TGCGCCAGCAGCCAAGATCGGGTAGGGAGCCACGGCTACACCTTC. It yields the protein CASSQDRVGSHGYTF.